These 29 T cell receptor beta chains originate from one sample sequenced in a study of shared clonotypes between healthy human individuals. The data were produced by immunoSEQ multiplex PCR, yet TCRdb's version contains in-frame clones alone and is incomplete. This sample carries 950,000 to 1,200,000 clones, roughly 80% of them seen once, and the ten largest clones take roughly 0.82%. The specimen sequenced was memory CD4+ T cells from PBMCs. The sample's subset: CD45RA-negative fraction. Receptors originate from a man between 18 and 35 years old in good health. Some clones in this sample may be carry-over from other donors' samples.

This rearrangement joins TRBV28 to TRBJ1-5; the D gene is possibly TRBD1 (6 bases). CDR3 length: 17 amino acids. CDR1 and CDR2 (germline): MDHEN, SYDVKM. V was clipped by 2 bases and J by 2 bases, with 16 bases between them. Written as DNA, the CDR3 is TGTGCCAGCAGTTTAAGACTACAGGGTTCTGGCAATCAGCCCCAGCATTTT. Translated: CASSLRLQGSGNQPQHF.

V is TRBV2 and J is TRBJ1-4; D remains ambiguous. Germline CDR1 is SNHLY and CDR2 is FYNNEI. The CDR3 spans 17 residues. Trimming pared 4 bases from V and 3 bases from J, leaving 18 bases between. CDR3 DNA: TGTGCCAGCAGTGGACATACACCCGGCCTAGCTAATGAAAAACTGTTTTTT. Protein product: CASSGHTPGLANEKLFF.

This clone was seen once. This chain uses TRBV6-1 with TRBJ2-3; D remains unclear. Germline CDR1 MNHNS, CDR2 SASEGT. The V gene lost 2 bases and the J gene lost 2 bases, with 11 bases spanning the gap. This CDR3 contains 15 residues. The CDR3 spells CASSEQWMPTDTQYF. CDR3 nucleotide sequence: TGTGCCAGCAGTGAACAGTGGATGCCCACAGATACGCAGTATTTT.

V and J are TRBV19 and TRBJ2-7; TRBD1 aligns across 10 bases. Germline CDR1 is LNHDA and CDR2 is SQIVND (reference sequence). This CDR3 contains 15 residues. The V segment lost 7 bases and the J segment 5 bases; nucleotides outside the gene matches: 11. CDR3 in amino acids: CASTTSGTGAHEQYF. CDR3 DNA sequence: TGTGCCAGTACCACATCCGGGACAGGGGCCCACGAGCAGTACTTC.

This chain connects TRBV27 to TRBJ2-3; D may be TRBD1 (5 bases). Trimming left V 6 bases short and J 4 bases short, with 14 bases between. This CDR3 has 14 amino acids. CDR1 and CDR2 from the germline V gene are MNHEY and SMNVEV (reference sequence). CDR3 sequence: CASRRTGIADTQYF. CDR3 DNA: TGTGCCAGCAGGCGTACAGGTATCGCAGATACGCAGTATTTT.

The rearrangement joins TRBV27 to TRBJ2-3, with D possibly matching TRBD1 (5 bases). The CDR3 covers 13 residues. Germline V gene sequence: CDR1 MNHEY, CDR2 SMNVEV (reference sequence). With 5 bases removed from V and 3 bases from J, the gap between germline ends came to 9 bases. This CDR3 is CASSQRGTDTQYF. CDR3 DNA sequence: TGTGCCAGCAGTCAAAGGGGTACAGATACGCAGTATTTT.

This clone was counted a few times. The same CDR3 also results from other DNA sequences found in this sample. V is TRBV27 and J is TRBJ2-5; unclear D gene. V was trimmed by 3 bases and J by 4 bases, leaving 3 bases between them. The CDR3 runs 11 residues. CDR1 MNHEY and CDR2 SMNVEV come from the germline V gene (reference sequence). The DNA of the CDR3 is TGTGCCAGCAGTTTGGTAGAGACCCAGTACTTC. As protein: CASSLVETQYF.

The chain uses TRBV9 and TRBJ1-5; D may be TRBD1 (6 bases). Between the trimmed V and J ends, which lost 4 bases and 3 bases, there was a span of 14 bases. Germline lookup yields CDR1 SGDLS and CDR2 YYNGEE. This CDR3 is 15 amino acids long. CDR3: CASSKGGAPNQPQHF. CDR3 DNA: TGTGCCAGCAGCAAAGGGGGGGCTCCCAATCAGCCCCAGCATTTT.

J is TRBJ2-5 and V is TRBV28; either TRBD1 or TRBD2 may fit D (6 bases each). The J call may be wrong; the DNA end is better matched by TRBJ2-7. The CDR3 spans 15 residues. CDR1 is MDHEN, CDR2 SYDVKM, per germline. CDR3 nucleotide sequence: TGTGCCAGCACCCCGATTCCGAGGGGGGTTTCCGAGCAGTACTTC. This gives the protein CASTPIPRGVSEQYF.

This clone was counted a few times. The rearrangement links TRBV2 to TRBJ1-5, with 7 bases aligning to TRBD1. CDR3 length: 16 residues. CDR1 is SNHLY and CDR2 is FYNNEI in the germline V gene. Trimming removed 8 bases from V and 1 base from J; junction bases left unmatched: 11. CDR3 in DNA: TGTGCCAGCGGAAGGACGCAGGGGGTGAGCAATCAGCCCCAGCATTTT. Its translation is CASGRTQGVSNQPQHF.

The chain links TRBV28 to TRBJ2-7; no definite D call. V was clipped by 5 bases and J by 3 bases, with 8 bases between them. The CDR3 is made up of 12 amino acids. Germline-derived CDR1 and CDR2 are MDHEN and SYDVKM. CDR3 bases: TGTGCCAGCAGTCCTCATGGCTACGAGCAGTACTTC. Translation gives CASSPHGYEQYF.

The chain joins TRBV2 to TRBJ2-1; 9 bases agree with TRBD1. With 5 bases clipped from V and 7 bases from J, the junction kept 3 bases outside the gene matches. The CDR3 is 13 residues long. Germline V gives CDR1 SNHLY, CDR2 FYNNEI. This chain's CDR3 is CASSQDRGNEQFF. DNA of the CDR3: TGTGCCAGCAGTCAGGACAGGGGTAATGAGCAGTTCTTC.

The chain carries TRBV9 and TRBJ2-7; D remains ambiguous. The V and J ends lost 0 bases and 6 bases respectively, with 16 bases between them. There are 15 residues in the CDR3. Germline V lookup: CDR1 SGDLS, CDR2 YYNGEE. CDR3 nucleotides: TGTGCCAGCAGCGTAGCGGGCTCTCCCCCATTCGAGCAGTACTTC. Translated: CASSVAGSPPFEQYF. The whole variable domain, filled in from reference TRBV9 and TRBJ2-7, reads DSGVTQTPKHLITATGQRVTLRCSPRSGDLSVYWYQQSLDQGLQFLIQYYNGEERAKGNILERFSAQQFPDLHSELNLSSLELGDSALYFCASSVAGSPPFEQYFGPGTRLTVT.

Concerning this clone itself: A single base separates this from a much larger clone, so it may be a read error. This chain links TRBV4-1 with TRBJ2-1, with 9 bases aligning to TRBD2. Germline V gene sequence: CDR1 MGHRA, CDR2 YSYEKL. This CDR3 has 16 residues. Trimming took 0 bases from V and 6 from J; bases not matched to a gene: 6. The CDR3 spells CASSQDEGSGSNEQFF. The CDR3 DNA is TGCGCCAGCAGCCAAGATGAAGGTAGCGGGAGCAATGAGCAGTTCTTC.

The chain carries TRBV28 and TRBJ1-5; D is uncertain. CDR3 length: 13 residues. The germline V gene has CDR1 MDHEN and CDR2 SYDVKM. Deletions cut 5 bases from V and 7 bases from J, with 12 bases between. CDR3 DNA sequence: TGTGCCAGCAGTCCCCCCCCCGTGCAGCCCCAGCATTTT. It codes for CASSPPPVQPQHF.

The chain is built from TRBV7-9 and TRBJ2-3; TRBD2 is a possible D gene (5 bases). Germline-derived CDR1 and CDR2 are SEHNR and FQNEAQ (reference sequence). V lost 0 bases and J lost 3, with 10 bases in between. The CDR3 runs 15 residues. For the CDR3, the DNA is TGTGCCAGCAGCTTAGCTTCGGGATCGACAGATACGCAGTATTTT. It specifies CASSLASGSTDTQYF.

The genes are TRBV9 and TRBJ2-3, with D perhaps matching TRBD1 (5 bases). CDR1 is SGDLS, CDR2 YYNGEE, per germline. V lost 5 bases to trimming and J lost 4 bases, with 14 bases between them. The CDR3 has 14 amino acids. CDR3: CASRRTNFPDTQYF. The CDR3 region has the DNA TGTGCCAGCAGGCGGACAAATTTTCCAGATACGCAGTATTTT.

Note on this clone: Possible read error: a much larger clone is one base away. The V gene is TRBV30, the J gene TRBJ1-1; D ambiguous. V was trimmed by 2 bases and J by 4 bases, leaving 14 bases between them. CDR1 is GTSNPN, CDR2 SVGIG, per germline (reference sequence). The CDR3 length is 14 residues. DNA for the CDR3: TGTGCCTGGAGTATCTCGGACGACGGCACTGAAGCTTTCTTT. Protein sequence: CAWSISDDGTEAFF.

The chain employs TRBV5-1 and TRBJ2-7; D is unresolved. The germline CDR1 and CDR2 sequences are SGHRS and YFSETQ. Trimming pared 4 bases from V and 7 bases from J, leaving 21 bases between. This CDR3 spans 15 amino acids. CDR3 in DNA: TGCGCCAGCAGCCCACGAAGTTCACCCGAAGGGGAGCAGTACTTC. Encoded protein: CASSPRSSPEGEQYF.

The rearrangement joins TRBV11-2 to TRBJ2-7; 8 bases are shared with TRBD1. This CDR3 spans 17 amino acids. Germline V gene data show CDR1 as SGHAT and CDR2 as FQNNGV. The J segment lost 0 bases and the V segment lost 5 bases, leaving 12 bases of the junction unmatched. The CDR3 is CASSAPGQGRYSYEQYF. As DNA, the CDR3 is TGTGCCAGCAGCGCTCCCGGACAGGGACGCTACTCCTACGAGCAGTACTTC.

CDR3 nucleotides: TGTGCCAGCAGTAAACAGGACCCTGCTGGGAATGGCTACACCTTC. This codes for CASSKQDPAGNGYTF. The chain uses TRBV27 and TRBJ1-2, with TRBD1 as a possible D gene (5 bases). Germline CDR1 MNHEY, CDR2 SMNVEV (reference sequence). The V end lost 5 bases, the J end lost 6 bases, and 19 bases lay between the germline ends. The CDR3 sequence is 15 residues long.

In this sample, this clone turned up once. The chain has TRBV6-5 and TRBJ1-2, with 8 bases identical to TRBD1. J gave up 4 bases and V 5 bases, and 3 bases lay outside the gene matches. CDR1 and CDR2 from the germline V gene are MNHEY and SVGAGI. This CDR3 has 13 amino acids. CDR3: CASSAGGTYGYTF. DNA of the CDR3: TGTGCCAGCAGTGCAGGGGGCACCTATGGCTACACCTTC.

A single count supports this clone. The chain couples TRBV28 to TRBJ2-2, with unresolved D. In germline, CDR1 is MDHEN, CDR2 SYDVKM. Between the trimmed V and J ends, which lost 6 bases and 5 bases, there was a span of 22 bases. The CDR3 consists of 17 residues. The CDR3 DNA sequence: TGTGCCAGCAGCCTTCCTTTGATAAGGGCCGGGACCGGGGAGCTGTTTTTT. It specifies CASSLPLIRAGTGELFF.

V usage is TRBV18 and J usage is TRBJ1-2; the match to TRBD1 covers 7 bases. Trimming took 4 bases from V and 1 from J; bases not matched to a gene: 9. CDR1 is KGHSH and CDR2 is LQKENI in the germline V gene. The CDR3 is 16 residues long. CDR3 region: CASSLGTASNNYGYTF. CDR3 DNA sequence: TGTGCCAGCTCACTCGGGACAGCCTCTAATAACTATGGCTACACCTTC.

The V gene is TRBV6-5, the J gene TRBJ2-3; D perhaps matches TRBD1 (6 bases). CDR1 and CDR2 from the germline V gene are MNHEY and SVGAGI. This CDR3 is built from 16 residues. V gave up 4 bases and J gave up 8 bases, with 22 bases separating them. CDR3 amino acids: CASSSTGGRTKFTQYF. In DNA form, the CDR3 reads TGTGCCAGCAGTTCCACTGGGGGCAGGACCAAGTTTACGCAGTATTTT.

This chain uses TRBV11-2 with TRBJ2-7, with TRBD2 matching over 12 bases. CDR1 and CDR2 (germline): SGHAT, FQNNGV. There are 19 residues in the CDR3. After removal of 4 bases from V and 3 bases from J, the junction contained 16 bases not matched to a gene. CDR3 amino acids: CASSSPTSGSLDSFYEQYF. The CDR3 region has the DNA TGTGCCAGCAGCTCTCCGACTAGCGGGAGTCTTGATTCCTTCTACGAGCAGTACTTC.

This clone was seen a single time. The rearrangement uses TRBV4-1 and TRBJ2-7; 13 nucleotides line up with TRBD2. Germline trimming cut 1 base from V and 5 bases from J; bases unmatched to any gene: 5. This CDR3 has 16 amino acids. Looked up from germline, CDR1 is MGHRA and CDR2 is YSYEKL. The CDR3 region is CASSQARLAGGDEQYF. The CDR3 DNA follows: TGCGCCAGCAGCCAAGCCCGACTAGCGGGAGGCGACGAGCAGTACTTC.

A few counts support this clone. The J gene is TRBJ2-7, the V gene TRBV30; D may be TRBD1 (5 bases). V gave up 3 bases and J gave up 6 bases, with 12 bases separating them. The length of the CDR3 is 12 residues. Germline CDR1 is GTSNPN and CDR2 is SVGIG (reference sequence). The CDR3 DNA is TGTGCCTGGAGCTCTGGACACAGCGAGCAGTACTTC. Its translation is CAWSSGHSEQYF.

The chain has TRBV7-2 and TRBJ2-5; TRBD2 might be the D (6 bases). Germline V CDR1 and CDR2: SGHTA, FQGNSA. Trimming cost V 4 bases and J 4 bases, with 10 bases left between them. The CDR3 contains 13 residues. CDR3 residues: CASSSGAGETQYF. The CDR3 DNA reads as TGTGCCAGCAGCTCGGGAGCGGGAGAGACCCAGTACTTC.